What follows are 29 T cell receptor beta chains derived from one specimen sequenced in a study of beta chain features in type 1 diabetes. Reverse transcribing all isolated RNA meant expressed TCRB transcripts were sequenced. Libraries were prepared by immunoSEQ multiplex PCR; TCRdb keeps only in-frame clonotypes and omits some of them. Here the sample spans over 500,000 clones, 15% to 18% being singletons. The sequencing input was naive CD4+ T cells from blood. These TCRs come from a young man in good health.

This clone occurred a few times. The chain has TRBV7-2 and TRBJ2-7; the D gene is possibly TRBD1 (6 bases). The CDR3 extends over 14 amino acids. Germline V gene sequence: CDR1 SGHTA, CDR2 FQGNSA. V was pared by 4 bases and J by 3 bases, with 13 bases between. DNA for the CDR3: TGTGCCAGCAGCTCTTGGCGACAGGACTACGAGCAGTACTTC. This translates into CASSSWRQDYEQYF.

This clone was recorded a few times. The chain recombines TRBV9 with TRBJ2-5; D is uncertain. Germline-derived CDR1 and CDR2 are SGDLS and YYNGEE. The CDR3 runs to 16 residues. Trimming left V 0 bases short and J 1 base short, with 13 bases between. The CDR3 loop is CASSVGWGTGQETQYF. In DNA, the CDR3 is TGTGCCAGCAGCGTAGGTTGGGGAACGGGCCAAGAGACCCAGTACTTC.

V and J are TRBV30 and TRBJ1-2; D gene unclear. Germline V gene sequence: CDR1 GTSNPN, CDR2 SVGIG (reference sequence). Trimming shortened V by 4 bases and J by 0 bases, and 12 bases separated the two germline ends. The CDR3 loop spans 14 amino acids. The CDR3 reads CAWIPHIANYGYTF. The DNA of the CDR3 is TGTGCCTGGATTCCCCACATCGCTAACTATGGCTACACCTTC.

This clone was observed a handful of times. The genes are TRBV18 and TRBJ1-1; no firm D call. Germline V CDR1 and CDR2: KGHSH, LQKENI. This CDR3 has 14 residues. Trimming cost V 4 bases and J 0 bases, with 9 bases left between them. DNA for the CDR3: TGTGCCAGCTCACAAGAGAGTGTGAACACTGAAGCTTTCTTT. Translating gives CASSQESVNTEAFF. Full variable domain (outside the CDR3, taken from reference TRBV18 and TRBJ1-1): NAGVMQNPRHLVRRRGQEARLRCSPMKGHSHVYWYRQLPEEGLKFMVYLQKENIIDESGMPKERFSAEFPKEGPSILRIQQVVRGDSAAYFCASSQESVNTEAFFGQGTRLTVV.

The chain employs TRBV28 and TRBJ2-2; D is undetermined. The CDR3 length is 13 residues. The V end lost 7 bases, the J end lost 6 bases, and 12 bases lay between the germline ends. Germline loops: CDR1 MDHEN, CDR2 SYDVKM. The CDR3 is CASNPAGSGELFF. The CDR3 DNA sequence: TGTGCCAGCAACCCCGCCGGATCCGGGGAGCTGTTTTTT. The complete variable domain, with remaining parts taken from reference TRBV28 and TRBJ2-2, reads DVKVTQSSRYLVKRTGEKVFLECVQDMDHENMFWYRQDPGLGLRLIYFSYDVKMKEKGDIPEGYSVSREKKERFSLILESASTNQTSMYLCASNPAGSGELFFGEGSRLTVL.

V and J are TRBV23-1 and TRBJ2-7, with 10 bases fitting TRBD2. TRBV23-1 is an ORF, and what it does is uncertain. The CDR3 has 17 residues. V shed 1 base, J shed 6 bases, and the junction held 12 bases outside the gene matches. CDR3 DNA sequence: TGCGCCAGCAGTCAATTCCTCTTAGCGGGAGGCAGAAGCGAGCAGTACTTC. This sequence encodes CASSQFLLAGGRSEQYF.

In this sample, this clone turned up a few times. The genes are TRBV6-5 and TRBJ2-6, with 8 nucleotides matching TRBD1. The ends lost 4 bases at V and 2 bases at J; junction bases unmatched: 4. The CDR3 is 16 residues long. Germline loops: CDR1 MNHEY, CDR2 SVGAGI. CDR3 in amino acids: CASSLKQGAGANVLTF. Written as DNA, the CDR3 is TGTGCCAGCAGTTTAAAACAGGGGGCTGGGGCCAACGTCCTGACTTTC.

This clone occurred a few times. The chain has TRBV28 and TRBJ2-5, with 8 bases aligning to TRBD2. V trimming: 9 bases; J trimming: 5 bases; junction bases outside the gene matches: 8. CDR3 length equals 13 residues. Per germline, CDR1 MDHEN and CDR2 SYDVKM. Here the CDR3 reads CASVAGFLETQYF. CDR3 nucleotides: TGTGCCAGTGTAGCGGGGTTCCTCGAGACCCAGTACTTC.

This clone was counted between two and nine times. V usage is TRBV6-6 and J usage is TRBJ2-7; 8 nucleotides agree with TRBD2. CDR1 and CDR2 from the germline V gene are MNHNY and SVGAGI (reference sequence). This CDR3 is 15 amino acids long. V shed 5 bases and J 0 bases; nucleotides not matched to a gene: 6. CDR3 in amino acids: CASSPSGGPSYEQYF. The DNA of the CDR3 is TGTGCCAGCAGTCCCAGCGGGGGCCCCTCCTACGAGCAGTACTTC.

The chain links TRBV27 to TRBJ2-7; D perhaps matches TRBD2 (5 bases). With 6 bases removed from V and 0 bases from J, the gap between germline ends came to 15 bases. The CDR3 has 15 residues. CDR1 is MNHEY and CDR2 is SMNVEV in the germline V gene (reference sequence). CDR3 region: CASSLLRAGSYEQYF. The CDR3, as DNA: TGTGCCAGCAGCCTACTGAGGGCAGGCTCCTACGAGCAGTACTTC.

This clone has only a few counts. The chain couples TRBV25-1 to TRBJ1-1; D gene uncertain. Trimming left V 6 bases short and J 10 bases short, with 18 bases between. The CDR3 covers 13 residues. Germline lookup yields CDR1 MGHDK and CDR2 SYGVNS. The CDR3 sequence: CASSGGRAPGAFF. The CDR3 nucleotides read TGTGCCAGCAGCGGAGGACGGGCGCCGGGAGCTTTCTTT.

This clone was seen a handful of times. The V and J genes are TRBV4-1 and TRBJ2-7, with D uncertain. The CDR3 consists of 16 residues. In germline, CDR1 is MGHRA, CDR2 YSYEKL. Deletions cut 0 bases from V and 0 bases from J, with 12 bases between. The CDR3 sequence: CASSQDGQVLSYEQYF. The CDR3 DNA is TGCGCCAGCAGCCAAGATGGCCAGGTCCTCTCCTACGAGCAGTACTTC.

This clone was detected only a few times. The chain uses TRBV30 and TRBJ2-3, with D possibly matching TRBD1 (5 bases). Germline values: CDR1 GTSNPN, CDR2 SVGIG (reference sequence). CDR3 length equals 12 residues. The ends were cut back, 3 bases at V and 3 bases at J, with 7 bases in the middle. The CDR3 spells CAWRGRTDTQYF. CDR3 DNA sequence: TGTGCCTGGAGGGGGCGGACAGATACGCAGTATTTT.

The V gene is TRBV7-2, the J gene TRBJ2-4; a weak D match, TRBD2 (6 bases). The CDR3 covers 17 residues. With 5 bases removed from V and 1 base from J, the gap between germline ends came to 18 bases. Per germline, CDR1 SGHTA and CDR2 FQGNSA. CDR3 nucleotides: TGTGCCAGCAGCCCCCGGGAGAGCCATCGCGCCAAAAACATTCAGTACTTC. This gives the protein CASSPRESHRAKNIQYF.

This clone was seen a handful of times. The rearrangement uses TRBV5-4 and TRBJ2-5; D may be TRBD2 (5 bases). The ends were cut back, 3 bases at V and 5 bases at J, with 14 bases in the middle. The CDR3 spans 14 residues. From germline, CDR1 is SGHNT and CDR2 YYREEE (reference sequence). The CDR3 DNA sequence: TGTGCCAGCAGCTCGAGGGTTAGATTGGAGACCCAGTACTTC. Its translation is CASSSRVRLETQYF.

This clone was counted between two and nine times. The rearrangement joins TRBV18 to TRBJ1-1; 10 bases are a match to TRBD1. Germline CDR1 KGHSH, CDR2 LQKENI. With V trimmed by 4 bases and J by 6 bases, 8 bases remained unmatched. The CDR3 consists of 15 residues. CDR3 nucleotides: TGTGCCAGCTCACGGGGGACAGGGGCGCTTTCTGAAGCTTTCTTT. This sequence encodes CASSRGTGALSEAFF.

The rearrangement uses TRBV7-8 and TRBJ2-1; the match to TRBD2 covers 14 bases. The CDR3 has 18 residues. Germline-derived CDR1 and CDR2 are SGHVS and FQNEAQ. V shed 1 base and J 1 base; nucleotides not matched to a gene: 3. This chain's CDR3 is CASSLGTSGRLSYNEQFF. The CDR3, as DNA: TGTGCCAGCAGCTTAGGGACTAGCGGGAGGTTATCCTACAATGAGCAGTTCTTC.

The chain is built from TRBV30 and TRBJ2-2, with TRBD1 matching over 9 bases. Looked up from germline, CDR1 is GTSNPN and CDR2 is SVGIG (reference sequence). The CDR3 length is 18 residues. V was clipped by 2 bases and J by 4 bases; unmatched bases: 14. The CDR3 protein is CAWSLPLWTGVLTGELFF. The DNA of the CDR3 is TGTGCCTGGAGTCTCCCCCTATGGACAGGGGTCCTCACCGGGGAGCTGTTTTTT. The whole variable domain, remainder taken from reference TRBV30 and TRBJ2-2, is SQTIHQWPATLVQPVGSPLSLECTVEGTSNPNLYWYRQAAGRGLQLLFYSVGIGQISSEVPQNLSASRPQDRQFILSSKKLLLSDSGFYLCAWSLPLWTGVLTGELFFGEGSRLTVL.

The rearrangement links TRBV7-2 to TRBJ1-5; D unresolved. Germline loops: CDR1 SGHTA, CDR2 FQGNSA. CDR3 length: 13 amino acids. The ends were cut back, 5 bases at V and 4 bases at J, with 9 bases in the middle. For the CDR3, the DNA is TGTGCCAGCAGCGATAACGGGAATCAGCCCCAGCATTTT. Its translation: CASSDNGNQPQHF.

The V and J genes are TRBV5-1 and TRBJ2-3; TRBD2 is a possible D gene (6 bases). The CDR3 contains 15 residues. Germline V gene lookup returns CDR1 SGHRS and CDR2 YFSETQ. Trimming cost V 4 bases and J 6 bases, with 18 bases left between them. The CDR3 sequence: CASSLAGGEVDTQYF. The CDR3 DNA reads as TGCGCCAGCAGCCTGGCCGGAGGGGAAGTGGATACGCAGTATTTT.

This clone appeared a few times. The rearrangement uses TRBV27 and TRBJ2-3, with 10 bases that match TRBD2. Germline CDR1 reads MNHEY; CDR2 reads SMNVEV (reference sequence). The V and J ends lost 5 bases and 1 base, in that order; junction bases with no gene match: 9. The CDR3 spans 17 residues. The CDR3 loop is CASSGGTSGVRTDTQYF. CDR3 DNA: TGTGCCAGCAGTGGGGGTACTAGCGGGGTCCGCACAGATACGCAGTATTTT.

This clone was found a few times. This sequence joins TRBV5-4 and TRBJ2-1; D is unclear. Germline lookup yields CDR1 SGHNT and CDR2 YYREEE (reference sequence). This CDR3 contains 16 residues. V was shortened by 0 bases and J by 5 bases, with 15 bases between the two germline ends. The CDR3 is CASSLGLPQTDNEQFF. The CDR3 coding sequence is TGTGCCAGCAGCTTGGGCCTTCCCCAAACCGACAATGAGCAGTTCTTC.

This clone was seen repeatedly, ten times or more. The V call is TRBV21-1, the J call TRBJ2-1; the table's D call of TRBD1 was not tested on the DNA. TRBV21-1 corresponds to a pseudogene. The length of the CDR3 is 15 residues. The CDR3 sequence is CASRPRDRIGDEQFF. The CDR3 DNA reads TGTGCCAGCCGACCCCGGGACAGGATAGGAGATGAGCAGTTCTTC.

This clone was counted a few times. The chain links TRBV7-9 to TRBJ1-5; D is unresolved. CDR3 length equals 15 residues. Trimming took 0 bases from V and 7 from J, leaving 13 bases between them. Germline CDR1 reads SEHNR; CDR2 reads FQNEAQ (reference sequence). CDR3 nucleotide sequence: TGTGCCAGCAGCTTAGCGGGCCTCTCAGGACAGCCCCAGCATTTT. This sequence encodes CASSLAGLSGQPQHF.

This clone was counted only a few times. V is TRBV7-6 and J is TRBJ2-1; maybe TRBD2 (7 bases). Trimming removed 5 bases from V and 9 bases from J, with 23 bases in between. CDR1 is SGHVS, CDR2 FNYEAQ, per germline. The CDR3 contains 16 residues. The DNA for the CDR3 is TGTGCCAGCAGCCCCCCGGGGGGCGGCGTCTCCGGTGAGCAGTTCTTC. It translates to CASSPPGGGVSGEQFF.

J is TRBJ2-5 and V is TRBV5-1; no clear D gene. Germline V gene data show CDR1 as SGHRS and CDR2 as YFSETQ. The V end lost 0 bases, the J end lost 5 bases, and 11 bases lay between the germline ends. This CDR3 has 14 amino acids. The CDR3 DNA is TGCGCCAGCAGCTTGGAGAGGTATTCGGAGACCCAGTACTTC. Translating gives CASSLERYSETQYF.

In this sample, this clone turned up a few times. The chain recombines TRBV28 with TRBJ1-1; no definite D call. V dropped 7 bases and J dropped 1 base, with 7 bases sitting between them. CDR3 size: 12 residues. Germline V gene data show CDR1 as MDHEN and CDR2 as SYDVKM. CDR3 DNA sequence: TGTGCCAGCAACCGACCGAACACTGAAGCTTTCTTT. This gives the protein CASNRPNTEAFF.

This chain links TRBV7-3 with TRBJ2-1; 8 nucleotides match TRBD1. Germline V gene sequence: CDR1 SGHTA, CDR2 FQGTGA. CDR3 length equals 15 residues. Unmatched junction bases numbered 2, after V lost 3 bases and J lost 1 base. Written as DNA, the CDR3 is TGTGCCAGCAGCTTCAGACAGGGGTCCTACAATGAGCAGTTCTTC. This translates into CASSFRQGSYNEQFF.

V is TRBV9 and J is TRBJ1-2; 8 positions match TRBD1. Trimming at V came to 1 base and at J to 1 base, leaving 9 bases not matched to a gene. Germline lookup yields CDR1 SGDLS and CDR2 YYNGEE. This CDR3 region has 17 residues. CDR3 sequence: CASSVKLTGAYNYGYTF. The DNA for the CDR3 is TGTGCCAGCAGCGTAAAGTTGACAGGGGCATATAACTATGGCTACACCTTC.